Presented here are 14 T cell receptor beta chains from one specimen sequenced in a study of cytomegalovirus exposure and HLA in healthy donors. This table comes from immunoSEQ multiplex PCR, and its TCRdb copy is limited to in-frame clones, with some not included. The sample lists tens of thousands of clones, about 92% occurring once. Sequenced material: PBMCs. These receptors were taken from a man younger than 35 in good health and CMV-seronegative.

This clone came up once. The rearrangement joins TRBV5-1 to TRBJ2-7; 8 positions match TRBD1. Per germline, CDR1 SGHRS and CDR2 YFSETQ. V lost 4 bases and J lost 4; bases outside the gene matches: 10. The CDR3 covers 15 residues. The CDR3 region has the DNA TGCGCCAGCAGCCCGGGACAGGAAAGAGTGTACGAGCAGTACTTC. Residues: CASSPGQERVYEQYF. The full variable domain, with the rest looked up from reference TRBV5-1 and TRBJ2-7, is KAGVTQTPRYLIKTRGQQVTLSCSPISGHRSVSWYQQTPGQGLQFLFEYFSETQRNKGNFPGRFSGRQFSNSRSEMNVSTLELGDSALYLCASSPGQERVYEQYFGPGTRLTVT.

The chain recombines TRBV4-1 with TRBJ1-2; 7 positions agree with TRBD1. CDR1 MGHRA and CDR2 YSYEKL come from the germline V gene. The V gene end was trimmed by 0 bases and the J gene end by 7 bases; junction bases not matched to a gene: 8. There are 15 residues in the CDR3. CDR3 in amino acids: CASSQDSGQIIGYTF. DNA of the CDR3: TGCGCCAGCAGCCAAGATTCGGGACAGATAATTGGCTACACCTTC.

The chain joins TRBV30 to TRBJ2-7; 9 positions agree with TRBD1. CDR1 is GTSNPN and CDR2 is SVGIG in the germline V gene (reference sequence). Trimming took 3 bases from V and 1 from J; bases not matched to a gene: 4. CDR3 length: 14 residues. The DNA for the CDR3 is TGTGCCTGGAGCACCGGGACAGGGTCCTACGAGCAGTACTTC. Protein sequence: CAWSTGTGSYEQYF.

V usage is TRBV4-3 and J usage is TRBJ1-3; D gene uncertain. The length of the CDR3 is 13 residues. The V and J ends lost 3 bases and 6 bases respectively, with 9 bases between them. The germline V gene has CDR1 LGHNA and CDR2 YSLEER. This chain's CDR3 is CASSQGRENTIYF. CDR3 in DNA: TGCGCCAGCAGCCAGGGGAGGGAAAACACCATATATTTT.

The V call is TRBV7-9, the J call TRBJ2-7, with 12 bases lining up with TRBD1. Germline V gene data show CDR1 as SEHNR and CDR2 as FQNEAQ (reference sequence). This CDR3 has 15 residues. The J segment lost 2 bases and the V segment lost 5 bases, leaving 4 bases of the junction unmatched. The CDR3: CASSLGTGGPYEQYF. CDR3 in DNA: TGTGCCAGCAGCCTAGGGACAGGGGGCCCCTACGAGCAGTACTTC.

The CDR3: CASSLYPGNIQYF. The CDR3 DNA is TGTGCCAGCAGTTTATATCCGGGGAACATTCAGTACTTC. The chain has TRBV27 and TRBJ2-4, with D maybe TRBD2 (5 bases). This CDR3 is built from 13 residues. With 1 base removed from V and 7 bases from J, the gap between germline ends came to 8 bases. CDR1 and CDR2 from the germline V gene are MNHEY and SMNVEV (reference sequence).

The chain uses TRBV4-2 and TRBJ2-1; 12 nucleotides match TRBD2. Trimming at V came to 4 bases and at J to 9 bases, leaving 7 bases not matched to a gene. From germline, CDR1 is LGHNA and CDR2 YNFKEQ. This CDR3 is 15 amino acids long. The CDR3 here is CASSRPSGGAAEQFF. In DNA form, the CDR3 reads TGTGCCAGCAGCCGCCCTAGCGGGGGGGCTGCTGAGCAGTTCTTC.

The genes are TRBV7-2 and TRBJ2-7; 9 bases fit TRBD2. J was trimmed by 2 bases and V by 2 bases; bases with no gene match: 4. From germline, CDR1 is SGHTA and CDR2 FQGNSA. The CDR3 has 15 residues. Here the CDR3 DNA reads TGTGCCAGCAGCTTAAACGGCGGGAGGGCCTACGAGCAGTACTTC. It codes for CASSLNGGRAYEQYF.

The chain has TRBV6-5 and TRBJ2-1; the match to TRBD2 covers 7 bases. The CDR3 contains 16 residues. Germline CDR1 is MNHEY and CDR2 is SVGAGI. Unmatched junction bases numbered 10, after V lost 4 bases and J lost 4 bases. As DNA, the CDR3 is TGTGCCAGCAGTTCTCCTTCCCGGGAGGATTACAATGAGCAGTTCTTC. The encoded protein is CASSSPSREDYNEQFF.

This clone was seen only once. V and J are TRBV11-2 and TRBJ1-2, with no clear D. V lost 1 base, J lost 4 bases, and 13 bases lay in between. The CDR3 is 15 amino acids. CDR1 is SGHAT and CDR2 is FQNNGV in the germline V gene. The CDR3 bases are TGTGCCAGCAGCTTAGTCCGTGGCGGCCGCTATGGCTACACCTTC. Translation gives CASSLVRGGRYGYTF.

The V gene is TRBV6-1, the J gene TRBJ2-7, with no clear D. The germline V gene encodes CDR1 MNHNS and CDR2 SASEGT. Trimming shortened V by 2 bases and J by 3 bases, and 5 bases separated the two germline ends. The CDR3 is 12 residues long. CDR3 loop: CASSELSYEQYF. CDR3 nucleotide sequence: TGTGCCAGCAGTGAACTCAGCTACGAGCAGTACTTC.

CDR3 amino acids: CASSRDRDYEQYF. The CDR3 nucleotides read TGTGCCAGCAGCCGGGACAGAGACTACGAGCAGTACTTC. V gene TRBV14 combines with J gene TRBJ2-7; 7 bases are shared with TRBD1. This CDR3 is 13 amino acids long. Germline V gene lookup returns CDR1 SGHDN and CDR2 FVKESK. Trimming took 4 bases from V and 3 from J; bases not matched to a gene: 3.

The chain has TRBV7-9 and TRBJ1-2; unclear D gene. Germline V CDR1 and CDR2: SEHNR, FQNEAQ (reference sequence). The CDR3 spans 13 residues. The V and J ends lost 8 bases and 0 bases respectively, with 10 bases between them. For the CDR3, the DNA is TGTGCCAGCTCACCGGGGACTAACTATGGCTACACCTTC. Protein: CASSPGTNYGYTF.

The genes are TRBV11-1 and TRBJ1-5; possible D gene TRBD1, 5 bases. The CDR3 consists of 17 residues. V dropped 5 bases and J dropped 2 bases, with 19 bases sitting between them. CDR1 and CDR2 (germline): SGHAT, FQDESV (reference sequence). The CDR3 sequence is CASSPPGGTMGNQPQHF. In DNA, the CDR3 is TGTGCCAGCAGCCCTCCGGGAGGGACGATGGGCAATCAGCCCCAGCATTTT.